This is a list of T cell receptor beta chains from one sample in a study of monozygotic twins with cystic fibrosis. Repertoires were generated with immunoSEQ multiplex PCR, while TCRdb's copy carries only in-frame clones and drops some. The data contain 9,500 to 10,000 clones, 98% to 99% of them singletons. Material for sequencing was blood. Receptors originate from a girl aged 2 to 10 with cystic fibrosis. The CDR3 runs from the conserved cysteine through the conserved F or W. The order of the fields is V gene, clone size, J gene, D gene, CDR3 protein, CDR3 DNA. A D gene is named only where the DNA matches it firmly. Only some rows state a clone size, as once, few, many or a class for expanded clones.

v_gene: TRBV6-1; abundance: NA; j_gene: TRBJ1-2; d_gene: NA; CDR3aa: CASRGRGLVVYGYTF; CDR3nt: TGTGCCAGCAGGGGGAGGGGCCTGGTTGTCTATGGCTACACCTTC
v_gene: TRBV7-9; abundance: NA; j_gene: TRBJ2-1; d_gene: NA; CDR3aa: CASSLQTGIYNEQFF; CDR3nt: TGTGCCAGCAGCCTCCAGACAGGAATCTACAATGAGCAGTTCTTC
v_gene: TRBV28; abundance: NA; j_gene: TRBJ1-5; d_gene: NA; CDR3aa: CASTVSGGHQPQHF; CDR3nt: TGTGCCAGCACCGTCTCCGGGGGGCATCAGCCCCAGCATTTT
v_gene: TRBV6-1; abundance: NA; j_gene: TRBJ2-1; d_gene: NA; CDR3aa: CATGIRGPRNEQFF; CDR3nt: TGTGCCACAGGGATAAGAGGGCCACGGAATGAGCAGTTCTTC
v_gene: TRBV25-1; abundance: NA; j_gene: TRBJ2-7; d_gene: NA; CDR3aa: CASSERGWGEQYF; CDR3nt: TGTGCCAGCAGTGAACGCGGTTGGGGGGAGCAGTACTTC
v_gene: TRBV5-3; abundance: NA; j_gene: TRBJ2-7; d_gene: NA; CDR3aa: CARSQKGGAVEQYF; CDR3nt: TGTGCCAGAAGCCAAAAAGGAGGGGCGGTTGAGCAGTACTTC
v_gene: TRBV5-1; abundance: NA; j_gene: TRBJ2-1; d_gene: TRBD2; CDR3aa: CASSPTSGRAQEQFF; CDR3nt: TGCGCCAGCAGCCCGACTAGCGGGAGGGCCCAGGAGCAGTTCTTC
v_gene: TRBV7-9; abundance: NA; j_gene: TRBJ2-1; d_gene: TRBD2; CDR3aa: CASSPEGTSGNEQFF; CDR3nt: TGTGCCAGCAGCCCCGAAGGGACTAGCGGGAATGAGCAGTTCTTC
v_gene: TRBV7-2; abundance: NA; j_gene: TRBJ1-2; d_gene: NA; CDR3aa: CASSLRANYGYTF; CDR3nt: TGTGCCAGCAGCTTAAGGGCGAACTATGGCTACACCTTC
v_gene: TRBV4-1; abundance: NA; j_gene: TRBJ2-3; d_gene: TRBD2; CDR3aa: CASSLTSGSTDTQYF; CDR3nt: TGCGCCAGCAGCCTTACTAGCGGAAGCACAGATACGCAGTATTTT
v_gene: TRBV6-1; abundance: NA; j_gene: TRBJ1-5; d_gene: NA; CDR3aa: CASSEKWSSNQPQHF; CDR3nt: TGTGCCAGCAGTGAAAAGTGGTCCAGCAATCAGCCCCAGCATTTT
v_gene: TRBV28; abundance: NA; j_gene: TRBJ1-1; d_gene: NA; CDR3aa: CASSLVGTAEAFF; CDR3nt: TGTGCCAGCAGTTTAGTGGGGACCGCTGAAGCTTTCTTT
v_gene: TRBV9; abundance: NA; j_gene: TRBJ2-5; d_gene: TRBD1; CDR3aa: CASSVAGRGLETQYF; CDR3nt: TGTGCCAGCAGCGTAGCTGGCAGGGGGCTAGAGACCCAGTACTTC
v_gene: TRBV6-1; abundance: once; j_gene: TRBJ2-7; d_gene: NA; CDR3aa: CASSEAHSTLSYEQYF; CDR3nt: TGTGCCAGCAGTGAAGCTCACAGTACGCTTTCCTACGAGCAGTACTTC
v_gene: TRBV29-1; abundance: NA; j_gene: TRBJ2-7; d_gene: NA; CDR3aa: CSVPSTESYEQYF; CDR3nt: TGCAGCGTACCTTCGACAGAGTCCTACGAGCAGTACTTC
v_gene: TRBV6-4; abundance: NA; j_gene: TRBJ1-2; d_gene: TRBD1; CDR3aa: CASSATGDYGYTF; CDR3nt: TGTGCCAGCAGTGCCACAGGGGACTATGGCTACACCTTC
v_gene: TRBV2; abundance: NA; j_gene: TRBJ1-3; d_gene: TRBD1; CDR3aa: CASSSYRGTGNTIYF; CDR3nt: TGTGCCAGCAGTTCCTACAGGGGGACTGGAAACACCATATATTTT
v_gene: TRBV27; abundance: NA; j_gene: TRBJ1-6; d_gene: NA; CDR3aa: CASSFGRNSPLHF; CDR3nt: TGTGCCAGCAGTTTCGGGAGGAATTCACCCCTCCACTTT